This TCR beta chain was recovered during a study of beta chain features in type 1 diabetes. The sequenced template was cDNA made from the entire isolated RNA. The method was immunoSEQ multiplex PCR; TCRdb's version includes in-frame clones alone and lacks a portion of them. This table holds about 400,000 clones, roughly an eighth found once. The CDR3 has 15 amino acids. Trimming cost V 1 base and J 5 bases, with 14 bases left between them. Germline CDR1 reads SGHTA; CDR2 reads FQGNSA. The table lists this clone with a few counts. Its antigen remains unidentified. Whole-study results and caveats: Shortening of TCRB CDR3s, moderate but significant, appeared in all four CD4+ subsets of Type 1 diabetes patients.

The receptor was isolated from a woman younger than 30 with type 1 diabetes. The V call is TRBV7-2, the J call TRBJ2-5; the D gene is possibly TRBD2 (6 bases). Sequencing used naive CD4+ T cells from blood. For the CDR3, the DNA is TGTGCCAGCAGCTTAGTCGGGGGAGATGAGGAGACCCAGTACTTC. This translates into CASSLVGGDEETQYF.